This T cell receptor (beta chain) is from a study of blood T cell repertoires in COVID-19 (dated by TCRdb to 2018 to 2020). For context, the study as a whole: The collaborator samples originated in the United States, Italy and Spain and spanned the acute and convalescent phases of COVID-19. HLA class I and class II types, where available, came from metadata supplied by the sample provider rather than from assay-based typing. Nearly every sample came with metadata listing a de-identified subject ID, COVID-19 status, age in years and sex. The samples were drawn from two sources: the first 160 participants of the ongoing ImmuneRACE study, and about 1,300 subjects contributed by 6 global collaborators. The dataset comprised deeply sampled blood TCRbeta repertoires from subjects exposed to, actively infected with, or recovered from COVID-19. The prospective study material was composed of cDNA or gDNA derived from T cells, B-cell-depleted T cells, or PBMCs. A freely available public database, intended as a resource for researchers studying the immune response to SARS-CoV-2, is where the repertoires were released. The paper as a whole reports these results and caveats: The amount of clinical and demographic metadata varied by source and participant and was provided uncurated.

In the prospective study, participants were 18 to 89 years old, resided in approximately 22 geographic areas of the United States, and were enrolled through a virtual design. In the prospective study, participants were assigned to cohorts based on the clinical history participants reported in a screening survey and a study questionnaire. Recovered participants in ImmuneRACE Cohort 3 were defined as having two consecutive negative NP/OP PCR tests, clearance from a healthcare professional, or resolution of symptoms. In the prospective study, mobile phlebotomists collected whole blood, serum and a nasopharyngeal or oropharyngeal swab from each participant. Additional blood draws and questionnaires over an approximately 2-month period could optionally be provided by prospective study participants. Before DNA extraction, blood samples from the prospective study were shipped at room temperature or frozen.

With respect to this clone: Its cognate antigen has yet to be identified. Nothing much larger sits one base from this clone, and base qualities are not available.

Measured from the cysteine to the phenylalanine, the CDR3 is 20 residues long. Only the CDR3 region is kept as DNA, spanning 60 bases read in frame from base 1. CDR1 and CDR2, looked up from the germline V gene, are SGHDN and FVKESK. Trimming removed 0 bases from V and 0 bases from J; the gene matches leave 15 bases unexplained. TCRbeta CDR3 regions were amplified from genomic DNA using the immunoSEQ Assay, a bias-controlled multiplex PCR. Turning to the authors' computational methods: Within the assay, amplification of reference gene primers was used to estimate how many nucleated cells each sample contained. To quantify the absolute abundance of each unique TCRbeta CDR3 rearrangement, sequence reads were collapsed and filtered. Productive Simpson clonality was computed per sample as the square root of Simpson's diversity index over productive rearrangements. The clones in this table, taken by TCRdb from immuneACCESS, are in-frame only. Not every clone is retained; where verified, under half of the shortfall comes from an unresolved V gene, and the cause of the rest is unknown. V and J calls plus clone size are reproduced from that table; the DNA served to infer D and trimming. The sample has approximately 310,000 clones on record, 70% to 90% of them singletons. The ten largest account for less than 2.5% of the sample.

The material sequenced was PBMCs or T cells enriched from blood (not recorded which). The receptor comes from a man aged 30 to 39 who had recovered from COVID-19. Rearrangement joined TRBV14 to TRBJ1-2, with 8 bases in between that match TRBD1. The CDR3 protein sequence reads: CASSQDSWRAGGLANYGYTF. The nucleotide sequence is given as TGTGCCAGCAGCCAAGACAGCTGGCGTGCAGGGGGCCTAGCTAACTATGGCTACACCTTC.